Listed below are T cell receptor beta chains from one sample, sequenced in a study of blood T cell repertoires in COVID-19. The table came from immunoSEQ multiplex PCR; TCRdb's copy has only in-frame clones and leaves some out. The table has about 430,000 clones, approximately 87% seen once. Source material: PBMCs or T cells enriched from blood (not recorded which). Receptor source: a woman aged 25 to 45 with acute COVID-19. Each CDR3 is given with its conserved first and last residue. A D gene is named only where the DNA matches it firmly. Where a row states a size, it is once, few, many or the class of an expanded clone; other rows omit it.

d_call	cdr3_length	j_call	clone_size	v_call	cdr3_nt	cdr3_aa
TRBD2	16	TRBJ2-7	NA	TRBV11-2	TGTGCCAGCAGCACTACTAGCGGGGGGGCTTACTACGAGCAGTACTTC	CASSTTSGGAYYEQYF
NA	15	TRBJ1-2	NA	TRBV3-1/TRBV3-2	TGTGCCAGCAGCCAAGGCCCAACAGACGTTAATGGCTACACCTTC	CASSQGPTDVNGYTF
NA	13	TRBJ1-5	NA	TRBV2	TGTGCCAGCATGTGGGACACCGATCAGCCCCAGCATTTT	CASMWDTDQPQHF
NA	16	TRBJ2-1	NA	TRBV4-2	TGTGCCAGCAGCCAAGAGGCGGGGATCACCTACAATGAGCAGTTCTTC	CASSQEAGITYNEQFF
TRBD1	14	TRBJ1-1	once	TRBV4-1	TGCGCCAGCAGCCAATCTCCGGACAGGAGTGAAGCTTTCTTT	CASSQSPDRSEAFF
NA	14	TRBJ1-1	NA	TRBV27	TGTGCCAGCAGTTTATCGTCTGGGGCGACGGAAGCTTTCTTT	CASSLSSGATEAFF
TRBD2	15	TRBJ2-5	NA	TRBV6-6	TGTGCCAGCAGTTACGTACAGCGGGGGCAGGAGACCCAGTACTTC	CASSYVQRGQETQYF
TRBD1	14	TRBJ1-4	few	TRBV7-2	TGTGCCAGCAGCATACAGGGGGTCAATGAAAAACTGTTTTTT	CASSIQGVNEKLFF
NA	14	TRBJ1-3	NA	TRBV30	TGTGCCTGGAGAGCCTACGGGGCTGGAAACACCATATATTTT	CAWRAYGAGNTIYF
NA	13	TRBJ1-6	NA	TRBV5-1	TGCGCCAGCAGCCCCTCAGTTGAACCACCCCTCCACTTT	CASSPSVEPPLHF
TRBD1	13	TRBJ1-5	NA	TRBV29-1	TGCAGCGTTAACGACAGGGTTGGGCAGCCCCAGCATTTT	CSVNDRVGQPQHF
TRBD1	15	TRBJ2-7	NA	TRBV11-2	TGTGCCAGCAGCTTAGAGGCAGGGGGCAACTACGAGCAGTACTTC	CASSLEAGGNYEQYF
NA	14	TRBJ1-1	NA	TRBV19	TGTGCCAGTAGTAGCCGACCGGGGAACACTGAAGCTTTCTTT	CASSSRPGNTEAFF
NA	11	TRBJ1-1	NA	TRBV29-1	TGCAGCGTTGACGGCGGGGTGACTGCTTTCTTT	CSVDGGVTAFF
TRBD1	14	TRBJ1-2	few	TRBV7-9	TGTGCCAGCAGCTCCCCGGGACAGCTCTATGGCTACACCTTC	CASSSPGQLYGYTF
NA	15	TRBJ2-7	NA	TRBV3-1/TRBV3-2	TGTGCCAGCAGCCCGGGAATAGCCCCTTCATACGAGCAGTACTTC	CASSPGIAPSYEQYF